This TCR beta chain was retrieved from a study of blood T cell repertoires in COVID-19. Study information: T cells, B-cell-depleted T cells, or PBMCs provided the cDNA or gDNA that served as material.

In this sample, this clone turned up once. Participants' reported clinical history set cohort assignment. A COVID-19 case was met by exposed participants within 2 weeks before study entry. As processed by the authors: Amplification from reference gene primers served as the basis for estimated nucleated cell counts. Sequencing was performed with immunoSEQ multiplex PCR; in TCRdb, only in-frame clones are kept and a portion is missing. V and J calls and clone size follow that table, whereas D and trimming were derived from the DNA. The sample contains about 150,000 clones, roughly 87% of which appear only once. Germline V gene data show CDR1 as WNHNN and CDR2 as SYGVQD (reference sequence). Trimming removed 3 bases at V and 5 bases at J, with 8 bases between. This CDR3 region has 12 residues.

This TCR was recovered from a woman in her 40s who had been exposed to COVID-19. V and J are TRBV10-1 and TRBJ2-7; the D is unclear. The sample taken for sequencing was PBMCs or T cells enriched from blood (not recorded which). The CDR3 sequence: CASSEYINEQYF. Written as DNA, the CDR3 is TGCGCCAGCAGTGAATACATAAACGAGCAGTACTTC.